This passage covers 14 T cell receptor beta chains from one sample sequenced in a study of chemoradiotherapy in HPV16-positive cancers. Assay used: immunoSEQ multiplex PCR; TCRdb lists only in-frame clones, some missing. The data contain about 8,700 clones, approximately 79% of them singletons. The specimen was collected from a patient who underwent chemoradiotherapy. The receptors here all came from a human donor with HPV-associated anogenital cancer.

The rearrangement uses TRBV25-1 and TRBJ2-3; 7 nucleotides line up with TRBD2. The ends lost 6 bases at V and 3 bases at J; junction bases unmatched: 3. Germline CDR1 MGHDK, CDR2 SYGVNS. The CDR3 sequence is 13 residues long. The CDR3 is CASRRETTDTQYF. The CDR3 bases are TGTGCCAGCAGGCGGGAGACTACAGATACGCAGTATTTT.

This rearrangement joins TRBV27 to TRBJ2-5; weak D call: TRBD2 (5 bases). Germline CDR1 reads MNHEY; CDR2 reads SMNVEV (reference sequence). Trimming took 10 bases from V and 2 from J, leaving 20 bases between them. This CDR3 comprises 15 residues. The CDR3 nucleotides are TGTGCCACCTCCCCCCTAGCAACCATTCAAGAGACCCAGTACTTC. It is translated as CATSPLATIQETQYF.

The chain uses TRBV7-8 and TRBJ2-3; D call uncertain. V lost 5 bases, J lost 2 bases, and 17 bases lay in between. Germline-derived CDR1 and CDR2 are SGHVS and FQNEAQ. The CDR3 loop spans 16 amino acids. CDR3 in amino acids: CASSPRRQTNTDTQYF. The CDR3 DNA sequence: TGTGCCAGCAGCCCAAGGCGGCAGACGAACACAGATACGCAGTATTTT.

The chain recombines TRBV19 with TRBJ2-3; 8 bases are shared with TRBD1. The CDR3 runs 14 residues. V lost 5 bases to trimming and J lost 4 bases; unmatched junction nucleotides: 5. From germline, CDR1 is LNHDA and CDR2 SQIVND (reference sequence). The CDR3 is CASSPGQGSDTQYF. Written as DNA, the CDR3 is TGTGCCAGTAGTCCCGGACAGGGATCAGATACGCAGTATTTT.

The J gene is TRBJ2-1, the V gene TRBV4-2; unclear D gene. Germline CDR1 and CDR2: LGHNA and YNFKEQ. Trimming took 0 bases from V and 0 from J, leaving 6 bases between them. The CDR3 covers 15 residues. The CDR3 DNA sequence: TGTGCCAGCAGCCAAGATCCGAGCTCCTACAATGAGCAGTTCTTC. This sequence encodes CASSQDPSSYNEQFF.

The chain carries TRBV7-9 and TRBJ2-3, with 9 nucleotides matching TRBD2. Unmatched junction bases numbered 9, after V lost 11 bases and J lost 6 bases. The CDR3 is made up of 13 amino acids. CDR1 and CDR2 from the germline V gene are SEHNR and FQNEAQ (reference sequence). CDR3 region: CAGELAGADTQYF. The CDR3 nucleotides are TGTGCCGGCGAGTTAGCGGGAGCTGATACGCAGTATTTT. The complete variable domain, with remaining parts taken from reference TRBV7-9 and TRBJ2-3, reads DTGVSQNPRHKITKRGQNVTFRCDPISEHNRLYWYRQTLGQGPEFLTYFQNEAQLEKSRLLSDRFSAERPKGSFSTLEIQRTEQGDSAMYLCAGELAGADTQYFGPGTRLTVL.

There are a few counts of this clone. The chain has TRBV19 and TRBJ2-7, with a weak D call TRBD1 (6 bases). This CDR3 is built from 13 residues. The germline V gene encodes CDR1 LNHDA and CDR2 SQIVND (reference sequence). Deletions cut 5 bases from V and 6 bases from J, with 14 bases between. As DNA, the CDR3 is TGTGCCAGTAGTCCCGTAGGGGGTCGCGAGCAGTACTTC. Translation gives CASSPVGGREQYF.

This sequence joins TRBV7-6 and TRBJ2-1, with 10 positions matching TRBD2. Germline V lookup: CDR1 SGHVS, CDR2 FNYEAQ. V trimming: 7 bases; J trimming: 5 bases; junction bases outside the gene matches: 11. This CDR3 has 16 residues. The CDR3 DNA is TGTGCCAGCATCCCACTGAGCGGGAGGGGTAACAATGAGCAGTTCTTC. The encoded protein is CASIPLSGRGNNEQFF.

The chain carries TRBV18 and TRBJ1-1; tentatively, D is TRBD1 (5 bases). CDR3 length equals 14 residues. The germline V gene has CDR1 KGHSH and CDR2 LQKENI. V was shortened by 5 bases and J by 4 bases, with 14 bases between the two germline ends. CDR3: CASSTQRGGTEAFF. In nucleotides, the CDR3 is TGTGCCAGCTCAACCCAAAGGGGAGGCACTGAAGCTTTCTTT.

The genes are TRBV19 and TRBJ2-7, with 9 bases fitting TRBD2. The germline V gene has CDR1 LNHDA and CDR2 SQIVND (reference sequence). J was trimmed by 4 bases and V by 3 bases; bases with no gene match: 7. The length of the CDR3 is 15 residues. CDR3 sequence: CASSISYSGSYEQYF. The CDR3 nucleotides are TGTGCCAGTAGTATTAGTTATAGCGGGAGTTACGAGCAGTACTTC.

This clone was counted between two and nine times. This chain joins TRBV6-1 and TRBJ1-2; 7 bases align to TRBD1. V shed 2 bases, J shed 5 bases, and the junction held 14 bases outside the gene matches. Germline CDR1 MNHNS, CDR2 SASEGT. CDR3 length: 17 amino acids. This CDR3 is CASSERSGGYFLYGYTF. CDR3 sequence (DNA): TGTGCCAGCAGTGAAAGGTCAGGGGGATACTTTTTGTATGGCTACACCTTC.

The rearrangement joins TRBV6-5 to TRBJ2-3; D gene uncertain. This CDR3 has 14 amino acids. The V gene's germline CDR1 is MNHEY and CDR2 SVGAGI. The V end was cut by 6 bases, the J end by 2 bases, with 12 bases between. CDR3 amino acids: CASRHTVLTDTQYF. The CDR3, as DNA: TGTGCCAGCAGACACACGGTCCTCACAGATACGCAGTATTTT.

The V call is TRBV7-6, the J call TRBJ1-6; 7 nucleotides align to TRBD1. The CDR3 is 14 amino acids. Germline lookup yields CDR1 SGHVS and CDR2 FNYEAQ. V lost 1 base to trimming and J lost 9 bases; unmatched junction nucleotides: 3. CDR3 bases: TGTGCCAGCAGCTTAGACAGGGGAATTTCACCCCTCCACTTT. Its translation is CASSLDRGISPLHF.

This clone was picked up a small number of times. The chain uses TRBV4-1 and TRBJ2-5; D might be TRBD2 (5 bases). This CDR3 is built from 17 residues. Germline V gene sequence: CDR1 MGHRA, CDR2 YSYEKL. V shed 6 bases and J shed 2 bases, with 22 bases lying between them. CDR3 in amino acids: CASSLFGRERPQETQYF. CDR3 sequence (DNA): TGCGCCAGCAGTCTGTTCGGTAGGGAGCGACCACAAGAGACCCAGTACTTC.